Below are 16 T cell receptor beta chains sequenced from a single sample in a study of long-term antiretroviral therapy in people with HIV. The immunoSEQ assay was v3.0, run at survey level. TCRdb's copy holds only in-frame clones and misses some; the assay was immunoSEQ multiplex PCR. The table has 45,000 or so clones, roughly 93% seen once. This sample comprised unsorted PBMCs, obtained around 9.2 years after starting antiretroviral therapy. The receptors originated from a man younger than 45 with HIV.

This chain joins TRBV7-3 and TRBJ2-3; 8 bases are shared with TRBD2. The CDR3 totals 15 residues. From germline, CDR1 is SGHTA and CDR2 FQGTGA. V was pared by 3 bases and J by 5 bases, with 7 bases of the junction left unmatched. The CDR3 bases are TGTGCCAGCAGCTTGTTCGGGGGGGCCGAAGATACGCAGTATTTT. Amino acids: CASSLFGGAEDTQYF.

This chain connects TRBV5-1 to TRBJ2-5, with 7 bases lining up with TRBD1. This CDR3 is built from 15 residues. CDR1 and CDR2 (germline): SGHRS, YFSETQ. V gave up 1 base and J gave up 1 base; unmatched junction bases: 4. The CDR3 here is CASSLLTGAQETQYF. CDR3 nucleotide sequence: TGCGCCAGCAGCTTGCTCACAGGGGCCCAAGAGACCCAGTACTTC.

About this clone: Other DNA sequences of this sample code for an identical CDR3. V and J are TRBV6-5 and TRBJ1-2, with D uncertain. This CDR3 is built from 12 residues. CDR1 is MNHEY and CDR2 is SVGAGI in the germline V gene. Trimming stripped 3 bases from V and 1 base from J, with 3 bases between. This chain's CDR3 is CASSYNNYGYTF. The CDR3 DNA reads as TGTGCCAGCAGTTATAATAACTATGGCTACACCTTC.

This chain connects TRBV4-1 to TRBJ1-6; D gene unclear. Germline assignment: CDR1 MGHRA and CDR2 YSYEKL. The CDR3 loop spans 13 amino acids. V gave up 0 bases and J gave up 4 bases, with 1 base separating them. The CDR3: CASSQEYNSPLHF. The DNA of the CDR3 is TGCGCCAGCAGCCAAGAGTATAATTCACCCCTCCACTTT.

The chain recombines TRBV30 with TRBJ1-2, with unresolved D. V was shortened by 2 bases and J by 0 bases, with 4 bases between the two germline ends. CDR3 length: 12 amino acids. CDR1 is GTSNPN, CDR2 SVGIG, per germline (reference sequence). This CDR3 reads CAWSNTNYGYTF. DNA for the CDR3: TGTGCCTGGAGTAATACTAACTATGGCTACACCTTC.

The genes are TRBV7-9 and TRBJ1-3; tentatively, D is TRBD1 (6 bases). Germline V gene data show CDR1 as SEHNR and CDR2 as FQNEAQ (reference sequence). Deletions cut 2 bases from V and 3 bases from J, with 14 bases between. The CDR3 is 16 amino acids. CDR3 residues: CASSLRQAELGNTIYF. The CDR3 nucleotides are TGTGCCAGCAGCTTAAGACAGGCTGAGCTTGGAAACACCATATATTTT.

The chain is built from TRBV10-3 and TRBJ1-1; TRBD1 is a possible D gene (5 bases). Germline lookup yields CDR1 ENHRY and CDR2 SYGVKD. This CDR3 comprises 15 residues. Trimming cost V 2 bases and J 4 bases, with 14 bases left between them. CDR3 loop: CAISETTVRGTEAFF. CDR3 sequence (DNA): TGTGCCATCAGTGAGACGACAGTTCGGGGCACTGAAGCTTTCTTT.

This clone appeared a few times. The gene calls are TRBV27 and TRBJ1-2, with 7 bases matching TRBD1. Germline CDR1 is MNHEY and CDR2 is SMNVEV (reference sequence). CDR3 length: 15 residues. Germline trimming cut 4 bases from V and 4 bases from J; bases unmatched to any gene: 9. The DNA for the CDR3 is TGTGCCAGCAGTTCCTCAGGGGGTCTGAGCTATGGCTACACCTTC. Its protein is CASSSSGGLSYGYTF.

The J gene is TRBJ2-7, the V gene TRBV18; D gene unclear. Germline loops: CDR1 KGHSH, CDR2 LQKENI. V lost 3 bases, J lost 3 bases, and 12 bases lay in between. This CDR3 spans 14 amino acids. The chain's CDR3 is CASSPGSAYYEQYV. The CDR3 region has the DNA TGTGCCAGCTCACCTGGGTCCGCTTACTACGAGCAGTACGTC.

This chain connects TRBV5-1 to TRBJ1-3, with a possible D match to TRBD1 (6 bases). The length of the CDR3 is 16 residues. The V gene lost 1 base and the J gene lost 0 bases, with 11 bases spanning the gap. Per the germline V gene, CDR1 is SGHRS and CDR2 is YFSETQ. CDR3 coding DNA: TGCGCCAGCAGCTTGTCGACAGGCAACTCTGGAAACACCATATATTTT. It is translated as CASSLSTGNSGNTIYF. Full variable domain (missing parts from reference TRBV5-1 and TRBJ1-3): KAGVTQTPRYLIKTRGQQVTLSCSPISGHRSVSWYQQTPGQGLQFLFEYFSETQRNKGNFPGRFSGRQFSNSRSEMNVSTLELGDSALYLCASSLSTGNSGNTIYFGEGSWLTVV.

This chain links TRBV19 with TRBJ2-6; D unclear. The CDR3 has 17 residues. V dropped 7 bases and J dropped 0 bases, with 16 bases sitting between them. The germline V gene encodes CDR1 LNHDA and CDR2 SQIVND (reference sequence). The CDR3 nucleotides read TGTGCCAGTACCGTCCGTCTTGGGTACTCTGGGGCCAACGTCCTGACTTTC. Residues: CASTVRLGYSGANVLTF.

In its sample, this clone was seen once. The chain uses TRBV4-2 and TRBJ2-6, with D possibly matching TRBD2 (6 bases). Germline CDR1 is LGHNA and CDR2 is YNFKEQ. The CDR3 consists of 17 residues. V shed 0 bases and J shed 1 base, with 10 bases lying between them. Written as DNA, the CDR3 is TGTGCCAGCAGCCAAGATATAGGAGGGTCTGGGGCCAACGTCCTGACTTTC. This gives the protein CASSQDIGGSGANVLTF.

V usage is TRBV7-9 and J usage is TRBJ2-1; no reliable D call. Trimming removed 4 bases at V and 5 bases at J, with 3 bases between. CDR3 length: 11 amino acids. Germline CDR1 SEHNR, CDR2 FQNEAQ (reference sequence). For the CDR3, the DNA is TGTGCCAGCAGCTCAAACAATGAGCAGTTCTTC. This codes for CASSSNNEQFF.

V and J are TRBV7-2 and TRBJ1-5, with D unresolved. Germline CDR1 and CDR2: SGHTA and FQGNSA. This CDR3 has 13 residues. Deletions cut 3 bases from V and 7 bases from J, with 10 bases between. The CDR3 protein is CASSLNFRQPQHF. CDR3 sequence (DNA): TGTGCCAGCAGCTTGAATTTTCGGCAGCCCCAGCATTTT.

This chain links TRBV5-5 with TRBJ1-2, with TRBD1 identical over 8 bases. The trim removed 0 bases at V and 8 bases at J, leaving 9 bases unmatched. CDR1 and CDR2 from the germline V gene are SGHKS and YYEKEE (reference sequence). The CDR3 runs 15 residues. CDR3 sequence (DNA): TGTGCCAGCAGCTTGGGACAGGGGATGACTAAGGGCTACACCTTC. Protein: CASSLGQGMTKGYTF.

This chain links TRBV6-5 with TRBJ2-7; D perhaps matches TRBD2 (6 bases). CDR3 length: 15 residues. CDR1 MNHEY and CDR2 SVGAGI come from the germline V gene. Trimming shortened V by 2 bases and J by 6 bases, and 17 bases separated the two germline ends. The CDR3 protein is CASSYAGGVHAEQYF. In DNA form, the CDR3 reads TGTGCCAGCAGTTACGCCGGCGGGGTACATGCCGAGCAGTACTTC.